This T cell receptor (beta chain) comes out of a study of T cell responses to AZD1222 COVID-19 vaccine. The overall study: Second-dose timings of about 4 or about 12 weeks were pooled.

Comment on this clone: What it recognizes is unknown.

Trimming took 6 bases from V and 6 from J, leaving 24 bases between them. CDR1 and CDR2 from the germline V gene are SQVTM and ANQGSEA. This CDR3 is built from 15 residues. Repertoires were generated with immunoSEQ multiplex PCR, while TCRdb's copy carries only in-frame clones and drops some. The data show 250,000 or so clones, approximately 95% seen once. Study outcomes and limitations: The peak T cell response came first, and repertoires were sampled only after it. Recipients of AZD1222 seropositive at baseline numbered only five or six.

Sequenced material: peripheral blood, taken on day 0 of AZD1222 vaccination. The V and J genes are TRBV29-1 and TRBJ2-7; D possibly corresponds to TRBD1 (6 bases). The source is an adult in good health. The CDR3 reads CSVVPLQGPSVEQYF. CDR3 coding DNA: TGCAGCGTAGTTCCCCTACAGGGACCCTCGGTCGAGCAGTACTTC.